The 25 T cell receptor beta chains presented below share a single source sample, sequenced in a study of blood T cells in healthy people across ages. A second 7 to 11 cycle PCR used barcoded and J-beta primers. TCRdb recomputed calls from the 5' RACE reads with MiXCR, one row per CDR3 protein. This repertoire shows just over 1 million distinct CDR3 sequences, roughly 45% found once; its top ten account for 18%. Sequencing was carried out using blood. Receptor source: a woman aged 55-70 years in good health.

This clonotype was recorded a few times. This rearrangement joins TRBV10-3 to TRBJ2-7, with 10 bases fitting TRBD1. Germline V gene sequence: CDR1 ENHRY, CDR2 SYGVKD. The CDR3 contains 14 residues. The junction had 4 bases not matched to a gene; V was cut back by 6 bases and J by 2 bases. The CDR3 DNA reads TGTGCCATCAGCACCGGACAGGGGGCCTACGAGCAGTACTTC. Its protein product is CAISTGQGAYEQYF.

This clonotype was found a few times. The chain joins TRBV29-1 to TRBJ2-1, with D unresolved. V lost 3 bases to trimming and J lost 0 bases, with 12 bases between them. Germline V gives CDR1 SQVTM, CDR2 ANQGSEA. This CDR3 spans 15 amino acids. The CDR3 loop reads CSVDDEGNSYNEQFF. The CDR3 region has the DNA TGCAGCGTTGACGATGAAGGGAACTCCTACAATGAGCAGTTCTTC.

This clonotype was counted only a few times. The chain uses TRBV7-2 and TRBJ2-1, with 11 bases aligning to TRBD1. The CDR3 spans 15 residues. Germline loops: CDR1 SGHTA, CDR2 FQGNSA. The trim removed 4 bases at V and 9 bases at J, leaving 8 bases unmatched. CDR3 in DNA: TGTGCCAGCAGCTGGACAGGGGGCGGGGATTTTGAGCAGTTCTTC. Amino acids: CASSWTGGGDFEQFF.

The CDR3 region has the DNA TGCAGTGCTAGGGATGGGAATGAGCAGTTCTTC. This translates into CSARDGNEQFF. The rearrangement joins TRBV20-1 to TRBJ2-1, with D hard to call. CDR3 length equals 11 residues. Trimming stripped 3 bases from V and 7 bases from J, with 7 bases between. In germline, CDR1 is DFQATT, CDR2 SNEGSKA (reference sequence).

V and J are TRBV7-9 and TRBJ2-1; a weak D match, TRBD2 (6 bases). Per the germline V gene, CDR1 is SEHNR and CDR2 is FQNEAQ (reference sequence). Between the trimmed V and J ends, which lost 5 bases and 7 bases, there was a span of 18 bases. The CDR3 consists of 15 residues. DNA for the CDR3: TGTGCCAGCAGCCCACCGAGCAGGAGGGAGAATGAGCAGTTCTTC. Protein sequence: CASSPPSRRENEQFF.

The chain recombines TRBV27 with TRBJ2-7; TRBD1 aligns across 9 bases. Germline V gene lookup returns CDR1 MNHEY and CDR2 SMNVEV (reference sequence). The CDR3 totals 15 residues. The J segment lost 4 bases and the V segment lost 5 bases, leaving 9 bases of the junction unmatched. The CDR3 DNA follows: TGTGCCAGCAGTCATAGGACAGGGGAGCTTTACGAGCAGTACTTC. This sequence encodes CASSHRTGELYEQYF.

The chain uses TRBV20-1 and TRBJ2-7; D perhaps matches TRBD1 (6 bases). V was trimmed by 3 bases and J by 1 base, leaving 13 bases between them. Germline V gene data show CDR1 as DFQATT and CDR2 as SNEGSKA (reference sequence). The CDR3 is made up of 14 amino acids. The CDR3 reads CSASRTERSYEQYF. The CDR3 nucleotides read TGCAGTGCTAGTAGGACAGAGCGTTCCTACGAGCAGTACTTC.

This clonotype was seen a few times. The CDR3 spells CASSQDGLQETQYF. For the CDR3, the DNA is TGTGCCAGCAGCCAAGATGGACTCCAAGAGACCCAGTACTTC. The rearrangement links TRBV14 to TRBJ2-5; weak D call: TRBD2 (5 bases). Germline lookup yields CDR1 SGHDN and CDR2 FVKESK. There are 14 residues in the CDR3. Trimming cost V 0 bases and J 1 base, with 6 bases left between them.

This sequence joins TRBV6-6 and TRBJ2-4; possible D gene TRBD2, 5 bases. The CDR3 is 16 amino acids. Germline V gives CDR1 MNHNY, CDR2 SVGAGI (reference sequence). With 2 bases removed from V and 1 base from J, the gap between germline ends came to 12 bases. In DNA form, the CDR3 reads TGTGCCAGCAGTTACCCCGGAGCGGCGGCCAAAAACATTCAGTACTTC. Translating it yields CASSYPGAAAKNIQYF.

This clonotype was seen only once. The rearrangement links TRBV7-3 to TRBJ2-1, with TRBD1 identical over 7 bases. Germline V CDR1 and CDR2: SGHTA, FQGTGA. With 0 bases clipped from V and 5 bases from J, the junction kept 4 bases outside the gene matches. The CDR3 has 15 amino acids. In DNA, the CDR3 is TGTGCCAGCAGCTTAACCGGGACAGAGAACAATGAGCAGTTCTTC. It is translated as CASSLTGTENNEQFF.

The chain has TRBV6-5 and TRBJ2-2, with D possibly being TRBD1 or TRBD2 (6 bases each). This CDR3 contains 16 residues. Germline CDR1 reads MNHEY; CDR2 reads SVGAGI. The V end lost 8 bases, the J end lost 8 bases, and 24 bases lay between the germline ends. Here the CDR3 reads CASRSRGTLTGGELFF. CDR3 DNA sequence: TGTGCCAGCCGATCTCGCGGGACACTCACCGGGGGGGAGCTGTTTTTT.

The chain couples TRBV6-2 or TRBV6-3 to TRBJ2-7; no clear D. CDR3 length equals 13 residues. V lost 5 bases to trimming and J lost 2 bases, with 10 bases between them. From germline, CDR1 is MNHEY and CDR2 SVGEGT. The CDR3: CASSRYGAYEQYF. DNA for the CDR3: TGTGCCAGCAGTCGATACGGTGCCTACGAGCAGTACTTC.

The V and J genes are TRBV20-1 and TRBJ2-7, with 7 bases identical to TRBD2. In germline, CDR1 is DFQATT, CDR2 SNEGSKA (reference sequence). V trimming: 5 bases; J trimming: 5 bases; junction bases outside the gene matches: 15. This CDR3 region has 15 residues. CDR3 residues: CSAHTSSSGGDEQYF. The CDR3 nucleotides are TGCAGTGCTCACACCTCTAGCTCGGGGGGAGACGAGCAGTACTTC.

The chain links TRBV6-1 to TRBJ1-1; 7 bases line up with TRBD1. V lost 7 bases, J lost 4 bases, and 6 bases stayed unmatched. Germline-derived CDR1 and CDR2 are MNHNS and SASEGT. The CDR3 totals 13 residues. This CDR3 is CASTQGFGTEAFF. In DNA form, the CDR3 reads TGTGCCAGCACACAGGGGTTTGGCACTGAAGCTTTCTTT.

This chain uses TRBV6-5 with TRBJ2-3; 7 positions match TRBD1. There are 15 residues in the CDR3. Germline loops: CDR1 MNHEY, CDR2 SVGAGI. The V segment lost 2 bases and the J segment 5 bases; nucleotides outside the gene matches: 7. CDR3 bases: TGTGCCAGCAGTTACGGAGTAACAGGGGAAGATACGCAGTATTTT. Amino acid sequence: CASSYGVTGEDTQYF.

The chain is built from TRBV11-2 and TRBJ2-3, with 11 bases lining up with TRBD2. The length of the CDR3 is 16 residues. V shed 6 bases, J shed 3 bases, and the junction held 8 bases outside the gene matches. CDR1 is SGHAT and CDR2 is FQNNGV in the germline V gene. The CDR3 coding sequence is TGTGCCAGCAGTCTAACTAGCGGGAGAATAACAGATACGCAGTATTTT. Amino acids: CASSLTSGRITDTQYF.

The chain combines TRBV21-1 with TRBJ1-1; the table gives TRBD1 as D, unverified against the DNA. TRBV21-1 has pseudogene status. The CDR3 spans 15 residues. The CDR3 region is CASSKSTGGDTEAFF. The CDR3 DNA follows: TGTGCCAGCAGCAAATCTACAGGGGGCGACACCGAAGCTTTCTTT.

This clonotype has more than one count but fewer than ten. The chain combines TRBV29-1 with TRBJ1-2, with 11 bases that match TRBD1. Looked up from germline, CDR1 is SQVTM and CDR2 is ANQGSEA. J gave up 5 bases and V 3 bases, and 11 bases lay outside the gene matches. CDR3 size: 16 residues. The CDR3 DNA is TGCAGCGTTGAGGTCCACCTGGACAGGGGGCATTATGGCTACACCTTC. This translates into CSVEVHLDRGHYGYTF.

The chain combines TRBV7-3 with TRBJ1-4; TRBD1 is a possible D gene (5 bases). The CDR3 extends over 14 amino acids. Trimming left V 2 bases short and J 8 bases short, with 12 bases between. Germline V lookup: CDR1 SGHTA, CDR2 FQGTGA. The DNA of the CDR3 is TGTGCCAGCAGCTTATCACAGGCCCCCGAAAAACTGTTTTTT. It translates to CASSLSQAPEKLFF. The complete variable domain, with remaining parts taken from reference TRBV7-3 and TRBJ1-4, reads GAGVSQTPSNKVTEKGKYVELRCDPISGHTALYWYRQSLGQGPEFLIYFQGTGAADDSGLPNDRFFAVRPEGSVSTLKIQRTERGDSAVYLCASSLSQAPEKLFFGSGTQLSVL.

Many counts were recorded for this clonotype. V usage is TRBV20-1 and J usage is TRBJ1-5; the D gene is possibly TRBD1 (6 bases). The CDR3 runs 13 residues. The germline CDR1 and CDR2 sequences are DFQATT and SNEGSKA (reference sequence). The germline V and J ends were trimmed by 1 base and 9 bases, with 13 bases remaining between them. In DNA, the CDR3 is TGCAGTGCTAGAGGTTACGGGGGCGGGCCCCAGCATTTT. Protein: CSARGYGGGPQHF.

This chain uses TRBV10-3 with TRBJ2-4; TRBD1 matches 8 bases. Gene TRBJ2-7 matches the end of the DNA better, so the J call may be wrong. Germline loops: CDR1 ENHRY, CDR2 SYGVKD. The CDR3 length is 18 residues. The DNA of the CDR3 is TGTGCCATCAAATATGACAGGGGAAAGGACCAGGAGGGCTACGAGCAGTACTTC. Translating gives CAIKYDRGKDQEGYEQYF.

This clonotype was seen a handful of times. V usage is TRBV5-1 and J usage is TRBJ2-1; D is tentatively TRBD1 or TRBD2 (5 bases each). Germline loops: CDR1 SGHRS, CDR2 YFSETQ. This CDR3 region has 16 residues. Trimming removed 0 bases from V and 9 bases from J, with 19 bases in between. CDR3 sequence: CASSLAGGAAMGEQFF. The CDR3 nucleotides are TGCGCCAGCAGCTTGGCTGGGGGAGCGGCTATGGGTGAGCAGTTCTTC.

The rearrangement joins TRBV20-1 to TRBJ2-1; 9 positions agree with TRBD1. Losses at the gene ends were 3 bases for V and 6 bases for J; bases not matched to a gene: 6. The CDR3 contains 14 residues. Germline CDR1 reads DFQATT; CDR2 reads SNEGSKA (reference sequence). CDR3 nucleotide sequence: TGCAGTGCTAGTCGACAGGGGGTAATCAATGAGCAGTTCTTC. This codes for CSASRQGVINEQFF.

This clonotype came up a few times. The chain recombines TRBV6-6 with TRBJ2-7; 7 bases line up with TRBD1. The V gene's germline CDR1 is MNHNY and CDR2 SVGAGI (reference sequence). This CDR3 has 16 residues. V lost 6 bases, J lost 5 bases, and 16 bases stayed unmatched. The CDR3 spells CASSKLGGNPSHEQYF. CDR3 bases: TGTGCCAGCAGCAAACTAGGGGGCAACCCCAGCCACGAGCAGTACTTC.

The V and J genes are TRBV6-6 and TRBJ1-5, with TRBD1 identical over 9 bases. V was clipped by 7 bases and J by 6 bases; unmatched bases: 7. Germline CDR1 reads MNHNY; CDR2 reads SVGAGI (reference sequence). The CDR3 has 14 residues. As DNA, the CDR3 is TGTGCCAGCACCCCACAGGGGGCGGGTCAGCCCCAGCATTTT. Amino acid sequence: CASTPQGAGQPQHF.